Below, 22 T cell receptor beta chains from the same sample are listed, as sequenced in a study of blood T cell repertoires in COVID-19. Data came from immunoSEQ multiplex PCR; TCRdb stores just in-frame clones and leaves some out. Of some 150,000 clones detected, roughly four fifths appear once; the ten largest clones hold 3% to 5%. Source material: peripheral blood. Receptors were obtained from a woman aged 55-70 years with acute or convalescent COVID-19.

This clone was observed once. The gene calls are TRBV28 and TRBJ1-2; D is perhaps TRBD1 (5 bases). Germline CDR1 and CDR2: MDHEN and SYDVKM. Deletions cut 4 bases from V and 3 bases from J, with 15 bases between. The CDR3 is 15 residues long. The chain's CDR3 is CASSSKSAGHYGYTF. The CDR3, as DNA: TGTGCCAGCAGTTCCAAATCGGCAGGGCACTATGGCTACACCTTC.

The chain is built from TRBV28 and TRBJ2-1, with 16 nucleotides matching TRBD2. The junction had 7 bases not matched to a gene; V was cut back by 4 bases and J by 7 bases. CDR1 and CDR2 from the germline V gene are MDHEN and SYDVKM. The CDR3 spans 17 residues. The CDR3 nucleotides are TGTGCCAGCAGTTCTGGGACTAGCGGGAGGGCACGGAATGAGCAGTTCTTC. Translated, it gives CASSSGTSGRARNEQFF.

This clone was counted at least ten times. This sequence joins TRBV2 and TRBJ1-1; D ambiguous. The CDR3 has 14 amino acids. Germline CDR1 reads SNHLY; CDR2 reads FYNNEI. The germline V and J ends were trimmed by 0 bases and 3 bases, with 8 bases remaining between them. CDR3 residues: CASSEASSYTEAFF. Written as DNA, the CDR3 is TGTGCCAGCAGTGAAGCTTCCAGTTACACTGAAGCTTTCTTT.

CDR3 sequence reads: CASSQGAGSSYNEQFF. CDR3 nucleotide sequence: TGCGCCAGCAGCCAAGGTGCGGGTAGCTCCTACAATGAGCAGTTCTTC. V and J are TRBV4-1 and TRBJ2-1; D may be TRBD2 (5 bases). The length of the CDR3 is 16 residues. Germline V gives CDR1 MGHRA, CDR2 YSYEKL. With 1 base removed from V and 0 bases from J, the gap between germline ends came to 10 bases.

The chain uses TRBV27 and TRBJ1-4; 7 nucleotides line up with TRBD1. Trimming took 5 bases from V and 8 from J; bases not matched to a gene: 17. CDR3 length: 17 residues. From germline, CDR1 is MNHEY and CDR2 SMNVEV (reference sequence). The CDR3 sequence is CASSPTSRTGGTEKLFF. The DNA of the CDR3 is TGTGCCAGCAGTCCAACCTCGCGGACAGGCGGGACGGAAAAACTGTTTTTT. Filled out from reference TRBV27 and TRBJ1-4, the complete variable domain reads EAQVTQNPRYLITVTGKKLTVTCSQNMNHEYMSWYRQDPGLGLRQIYYSMNVEVTDKGDVPEGYKVSRKEKRNFPLILESPSPNQTSLYFCASSPTSRTGGTEKLFFGSGTQLSVL.

This clone was counted only a few times. This sequence joins TRBV7-3 and TRBJ1-1; D uncertain. The germline V gene encodes CDR1 SGHTA and CDR2 FQGTGA. Trimming left V 2 bases short and J 3 bases short, with 10 bases between. The CDR3 is made up of 14 amino acids. CDR3 loop: CASSLSPVDTEAFF. The CDR3 DNA follows: TGTGCCAGCAGCTTATCCCCAGTGGACACTGAAGCTTTCTTT. The complete variable domain, with remaining parts taken from reference TRBV7-3 and TRBJ1-1, reads GAGVSQTPSNKVTEKGKYVELRCDPISGHTALYWYRQSLGQGPEFLIYFQGTGAADDSGLPNDRFFAVRPEGSVSTLKIQRTERGDSAVYLCASSLSPVDTEAFFGQGTRLTVV.

CDR3 coding DNA: TGCGCCAGCAGTGAGTCGGGACTAGCGGGGAGCTACAATGAGCAGTTCTTC. Translating it yields CASSESGLAGSYNEQFF. The chain recombines TRBV10-1 with TRBJ2-1; 13 bases map to TRBD2. V shed 0 bases and J 3 bases; nucleotides not matched to a gene: 2. The germline gives CDR1 WNHNN, CDR2 SYGVQD (reference sequence). The CDR3 contains 17 residues.

This clone was seen a handful of times. The chain is built from TRBV18 and TRBJ2-7; 8 positions match TRBD1. CDR3 length equals 14 residues. Germline values: CDR1 KGHSH, CDR2 LQKENI. V lost 2 bases, J lost 3 bases, and 3 bases stayed unmatched. The CDR3, as DNA: TGTGCCAGCTCACCAATCGGACAGGGCTACGAGCAGTACTTC. Protein sequence: CASSPIGQGYEQYF.

The V call is TRBV6-6, the J call TRBJ2-1; D is ambiguous. CDR3 size: 14 residues. Trimming left V 2 bases short and J 8 bases short, with 13 bases between. The germline V gene has CDR1 MNHNY and CDR2 SVGAGI (reference sequence). The CDR3 sequence is CASSYMGRVDEQFF. As DNA, the CDR3 is TGTGCCAGCAGTTACATGGGCCGAGTCGATGAGCAGTTCTTC.

The chain joins TRBV2 to TRBJ1-6; D unresolved. V was pared by 11 bases and J by 6 bases, with 11 bases between. CDR1 and CDR2 (germline): SNHLY, FYNNEI. The CDR3 runs to 12 residues. As DNA, the CDR3 is TGTGCCTTGCGGGCCTTTAATTCACCCCTCCACTTT. Its translation: CALRAFNSPLHF.

The CDR3 DNA reads as TGTGCCAGTAGTATTACCCAGGGAAGCCAGCCCCAGCATTTT. It codes for CASSITQGSQPQHF. V and J are TRBV19 and TRBJ1-5, with D perhaps TRBD1 (5 bases). The length of the CDR3 is 14 residues. Germline CDR1 and CDR2: LNHDA and SQIVND (reference sequence). The germline V and J ends were trimmed by 3 bases and 7 bases, with 13 bases remaining between them.

In DNA, the CDR3 is TGCGCCAGCAGCGAACTCCCTCTAGATACGCAGTATTTT. Translating gives CASSELPLDTQYF. The chain carries TRBV5-1 and TRBJ2-3; D call uncertain. Germline V gene data show CDR1 as SGHRS and CDR2 as YFSETQ. The CDR3 extends over 13 amino acids. Trimming shortened V by 4 bases and J by 5 bases, and 11 bases separated the two germline ends.

The chain employs TRBV5-5 and TRBJ2-7, with D possibly being TRBD2 (7 bases). Germline V gene sequence: CDR1 SGHKS, CDR2 YYEKEE (reference sequence). The CDR3 consists of 14 residues. V was cut by 0 bases and J by 6 bases, with 13 bases left in between. The CDR3 sequence: CASSLGIRGAEQYF. The CDR3 DNA follows: TGTGCCAGCAGCTTGGGGATCCGGGGGGCCGAGCAGTACTTC.

The V gene is TRBV2, the J gene TRBJ2-2; D perhaps matches TRBD2 (7 bases). The ends were cut back, 10 bases at V and 6 bases at J, with 18 bases in the middle. CDR1 and CDR2 from the germline V gene are SNHLY and FYNNEI. The CDR3 loop spans 14 amino acids. CDR3 nucleotide sequence: TGTGCCACCACCAGAGGGGGGGAGGCCGGGGAGCTGTTTTTT. It translates to CATTRGGEAGELFF.

The V gene is TRBV5-1, the J gene TRBJ2-2; TRBD2 matches 11 bases. The CDR3 has 15 residues. With 4 bases clipped from V and 5 bases from J, the junction kept 4 bases outside the gene matches. Germline assignment: CDR1 SGHRS and CDR2 YFSETQ. The CDR3, as DNA: TGCGCCAGCAGCACCACTAGCGGGAGTACCGGGGAGCTGTTTTTT. Translated: CASSTTSGSTGELFF.

The chain joins TRBV19 to TRBJ2-3; D not resolved. V was shortened by 3 bases and J by 5 bases, with 9 bases between the two germline ends. The CDR3 consists of 13 residues. CDR1 is LNHDA, CDR2 SQIVND, per germline (reference sequence). The CDR3 spells CASSMISVDTQYF. The DNA of the CDR3 is TGTGCCAGTAGTATGATAAGCGTAGATACGCAGTATTTT.

The rearrangement uses TRBV14 and TRBJ1-6; 7 nucleotides line up with TRBD1. The CDR3 has 12 amino acids. V gave up 2 bases and J gave up 16 bases; unmatched junction bases: 5. Germline V lookup: CDR1 SGHDN, CDR2 FVKESK. DNA of the CDR3: TGTGCCAGCAGCCAATTGCCGGGACAGCTCCACTTT. Translated: CASSQLPGQLHF.

The chain carries TRBV24-1 and TRBJ1-5, with a weak D call TRBD1 (6 bases). Looked up from germline, CDR1 is KGHDR and CDR2 is SFDVKD. CDR3 size: 14 residues. Trimming pared 7 bases from V and 4 bases from J, leaving 13 bases between. CDR3 coding DNA: TGTGCCACCAGCAGGGACGGGACAAATCAGCCCCAGCATTTT. This translates into CATSRDGTNQPQHF.

The V and J genes are TRBV5-1 and TRBJ2-5; a possible D gene is TRBD2 (6 bases). V was shortened by 3 bases and J by 4 bases, with 22 bases between the two germline ends. From germline, CDR1 is SGHRS and CDR2 YFSETQ. The CDR3 loop spans 17 amino acids. CDR3 sequence (DNA): TGCGCCAGCAGCTCGGGATCGAGTAGCGGAGTTGTAGAGACCCAGTACTTC. It translates to CASSSGSSSGVVETQYF.

V usage is TRBV5-4 and J usage is TRBJ2-2, with D tentatively TRBD2 (7 bases). Trimming took 3 bases from V and 0 from J, leaving 12 bases between them. CDR3 length equals 16 residues. The V gene's germline CDR1 is SGHNT and CDR2 YYREEE (reference sequence). The CDR3 reads CASSSAGHSNTGELFF. CDR3 bases: TGTGCCAGCAGCTCAGCGGGACATTCGAACACCGGGGAGCTGTTTTTT. Looking up the rest from reference TRBV5-4 and TRBJ2-2 gives the full variable domain: ETGVTQSPTHLIKTRGQQVTLRCSSQSGHNTVSWYQQALGQGPQFIFQYYREEENGRGNFPPRFSGLQFPNYSSELNVNALELDDSALYLCASSSAGHSNTGELFFGEGSRLTVL.

CDR3: CASSNRAGYQETQYF. CDR3 nucleotides: TGTGCCAGCAGTAATAGAGCGGGATACCAAGAGACCCAGTACTTC. The chain carries TRBV6-6 and TRBJ2-5, with 7 bases lining up with TRBD2. The CDR3 is 15 residues long. The ends lost 5 bases at V and 0 bases at J; junction bases unmatched: 6. Germline V gene sequence: CDR1 MNHNY, CDR2 SVGAGI (reference sequence).

Regarding this clone: An end of the junction does not agree with germline; a read error may underlie this. This chain links TRBV4-3 with TRBJ1-2; TRBD1 matches 8 bases. Germline V gene sequence: CDR1 LGHNA, CDR2 YSLEER. The CDR3 loop spans 18 amino acids. In DNA form, the CDR3 reads TGCGCCAGCAGCCAAGTATCGACAGGGGAGTGGCCCCTAACTTCCCCTACTTTC. Protein product: CASSQVSTGEWPLTSPTF.